These 15 T cell receptor beta chains were sequenced from one sample in a study of T cell responses to AZD1222 COVID-19 vaccine. Method: immunoSEQ multiplex PCR; TCRdb's copy keeps in-frame clones and lacks some. The table lists over 85,000 clones, 88% of them singletons. This specimen was peripheral blood, taken on day 0 of AZD1222 vaccination. The source of these receptors is an adult in good health.

The V gene is TRBV7-2, the J gene TRBJ1-1; D gene uncertain. Germline CDR1 and CDR2: SGHTA and FQGNSA. The V and J ends lost 2 bases and 0 bases respectively, with 10 bases between them. The CDR3 runs 15 residues. CDR3 bases: TGTGCCAGCAGCTTATCGTCCGGAATGAACACTGAAGCTTTCTTT. Encoded protein: CASSLSSGMNTEAFF.

The chain couples TRBV6-1 to TRBJ1-6, with a possible D match to TRBD1 (5 bases). Trimming left V 0 bases short and J 9 bases short, with 12 bases between. This CDR3 has 15 residues. From germline, CDR1 is MNHNS and CDR2 SASEGT. The CDR3 DNA reads as TGTGCCAGCAGTGAAGCCGGGACCCTCATTTCACCCCTCCACTTT. Translated, it gives CASSEAGTLISPLHF.

The chain combines TRBV19 with TRBJ2-1; no firm D call. CDR3 length: 12 residues. Germline V CDR1 and CDR2: LNHDA, SQIVND (reference sequence). V lost 3 bases to trimming and J lost 7 bases, with 7 bases between them. CDR3 sequence reads: CASSIAKNEQFF. For the CDR3, the DNA is TGTGCCAGTAGTATCGCGAAAAATGAGCAGTTCTTC.

The chain links TRBV29-1 to TRBJ2-3, with a weak D call TRBD2 (7 bases). Germline V gene lookup returns CDR1 SQVTM and CDR2 ANQGSEA. V lost 4 bases to trimming and J lost 1 base, with 12 bases between them. This CDR3 region has 14 residues. CDR3 nucleotides: TGCAGCGTTGCGGGGGCGGGGGGCACAGATACGCAGTATTTT. Protein product: CSVAGAGGTDTQYF.

This clone appeared a single time. The chain is built from TRBV6-5 and TRBJ1-2, with no clear D. This CDR3 comprises 14 residues. Deletions cut 0 bases from V and 2 bases from J, with 7 bases between. Germline loops: CDR1 MNHEY, CDR2 SVGAGI. CDR3 bases: TGTGCCAGCAGTTACTCAAGGTCGAACTATGGCTACACCTTC. This codes for CASSYSRSNYGYTF.

The chain uses TRBV4-1 and TRBJ2-2; 7 bases match TRBD2. Germline V gives CDR1 MGHRA, CDR2 YSYEKL. The CDR3 spans 16 residues. V gave up 2 bases and J gave up 3 bases; unmatched junction bases: 6. CDR3 in DNA: TGCGCCAGCAGCCAACATACCAGCGGGGACACCGGGGAGCTGTTTTTT. It is translated as CASSQHTSGDTGELFF.

V gene TRBV19 combines with J gene TRBJ1-1; possible D gene TRBD1, 5 bases. This CDR3 spans 15 amino acids. Looked up from germline, CDR1 is LNHDA and CDR2 is SQIVND (reference sequence). V lost 0 bases to trimming and J lost 5 bases, with 13 bases between them. CDR3 in amino acids: CASSIDRRRGTEAFF. The CDR3 DNA reads TGTGCCAGTAGTATAGACCGCAGGAGGGGTACTGAAGCTTTCTTT.

The chain joins TRBV7-9 to TRBJ2-1, with D perhaps TRBD2 (5 bases). Germline CDR1 and CDR2: SEHNR and FQNEAQ (reference sequence). The CDR3 sequence is 16 residues long. V dropped 5 bases and J dropped 3 bases, with 17 bases sitting between them. This CDR3 is CASSPPRSDGYNEQFF. The CDR3 nucleotides read TGTGCCAGCAGCCCCCCCCGTAGCGACGGCTACAATGAGCAGTTCTTC.

V gene TRBV23-1 combines with J gene TRBJ2-7; 7 bases fit TRBD2. TRBV23-1 is assigned to the ORF class and has an uncertain function. Trimming cost V 4 bases and J 5 bases; bases outside gene matches: 11. The CDR3 sequence is 15 residues long. The DNA of the CDR3 is TGCGCCAGCAGTCTACACTCGACTAGCCCCAACGAGCAGTACTTC. Translated, it gives CASSLHSTSPNEQYF.

In this sample, this clone turned up once. V gene TRBV4-1 combines with J gene TRBJ1-1, with D possibly matching TRBD1 (5 bases). The CDR3 covers 16 residues. Trimming stripped 2 bases from V and 2 bases from J, with 15 bases between. From germline, CDR1 is MGHRA and CDR2 YSYEKL. CDR3 region: CASSQQGRGPNTEAFF. The CDR3 DNA reads TGCGCCAGCAGCCAACAGGGAAGGGGACCAAACACTGAAGCTTTCTTT.

This chain joins TRBV9 and TRBJ1-1, with D tentatively TRBD1 (6 bases). CDR3 size: 14 residues. The V and J ends lost 4 bases and 4 bases respectively, with 14 bases between them. Germline V gene sequence: CDR1 SGDLS, CDR2 YYNGEE. CDR3 residues: CASSPRGGGTEAFF. CDR3 in DNA: TGTGCCAGCAGCCCCAGGGGAGGGGGCACTGAAGCTTTCTTT.

The chain combines TRBV5-4 with TRBJ1-3; 7 bases align to TRBD1. The J segment lost 0 bases and the V segment lost 4 bases, leaving 10 bases of the junction unmatched. The CDR3 has 17 amino acids. The germline CDR1 and CDR2 sequences are SGHNT and YYREEE (reference sequence). This CDR3 reads CASSLDPGQVSGNTIYF. The CDR3 bases are TGTGCCAGCAGCCTCGACCCTGGACAGGTCTCTGGAAACACCATATATTTT.

The chain joins TRBV19 to TRBJ1-5, with unresolved D. Looked up from germline, CDR1 is LNHDA and CDR2 is SQIVND (reference sequence). The CDR3 consists of 15 residues. V lost 8 bases and J lost 1, with 15 bases in between. CDR3 nucleotide sequence: TGTGCCAGTTGCGACGGTCCCAGGAGCAATCAGCCCCAGCATTTT. The encoded protein is CASCDGPRSNQPQHF.

The rearrangement links TRBV6-1 to TRBJ1-2; 9 nucleotides line up with TRBD1. V lost 4 bases to trimming and J lost 4 bases; unmatched junction nucleotides: 10. Germline V gene data show CDR1 as MNHNS and CDR2 as SASEGT. This CDR3 has 16 amino acids. The CDR3 DNA follows: TGTGCCAGCAGTGGCGCCGGGACAGGGATGGGCTATGGCTACACCTTC. Translated, it gives CASSGAGTGMGYGYTF.

The chain uses TRBV19 and TRBJ2-2; the D gene is possibly TRBD2 (5 bases). In germline, CDR1 is LNHDA, CDR2 SQIVND (reference sequence). The CDR3 is 15 amino acids. Trimming left V 10 bases short and J 3 bases short, with 18 bases between. The CDR3 region is CATPDEGSDTGELFF. The CDR3, as DNA: TGTGCCACCCCCGATGAGGGAAGCGACACCGGGGAGCTGTTTTTT.